The sequence of this TCR beta chain was determined in a study of tumor-infiltrating lymphocytes in primary liver carcinoma. Study-level background: These patients were men and women whose ages were 30 to 69 years. General study findings and limits: Unsorted bulk processing meant the study did not compare CD4+ and CD8+ repertoires.

With a constant-region primer, TCR beta cDNA was made from approximately 520 ng of total RNA. The TCR beta library was amplified through three nested multiplex PCR rounds in a modified ARM-PCR procedure. The first two PCR rounds used TRBV1-TRBV30 primers with a Cbeta primer, nine to ten cycles each. TCRdb recomputed calls from the multiplex PCR reads with MiXCR, one row per CDR3 protein. The sample consists of 300,000 to 350,000 distinct CDR3 sequences, about three fifths of them appearing once. Both blood RNA, taken from unsorted whole blood, and germline DNA were extracted. Preoperatively, four milliliters of peripheral blood were collected. The CDR3 loop spans 15 amino acids. Germline CDR1 and CDR2: MDHEN and SYDVKM. Trimming stripped 5 bases from V and 4 bases from J, with 17 bases between. As concerns this clonotype: Its antigen is currently unknown.

The sequenced material came from peripheral blood. The sequence came from a young woman with primary liver carcinoma and hepatitis B virus infection. The V gene is TRBV28, the J gene TRBJ1-1; a possible D gene is TRBD1 (6 bases). CDR3 sequence: CASSGGRWGRTEAFF. CDR3 sequence (DNA): TGTGCCAGCAGTGGCGGACGATGGGGGCGCACTGAAGCTTTCTTT.